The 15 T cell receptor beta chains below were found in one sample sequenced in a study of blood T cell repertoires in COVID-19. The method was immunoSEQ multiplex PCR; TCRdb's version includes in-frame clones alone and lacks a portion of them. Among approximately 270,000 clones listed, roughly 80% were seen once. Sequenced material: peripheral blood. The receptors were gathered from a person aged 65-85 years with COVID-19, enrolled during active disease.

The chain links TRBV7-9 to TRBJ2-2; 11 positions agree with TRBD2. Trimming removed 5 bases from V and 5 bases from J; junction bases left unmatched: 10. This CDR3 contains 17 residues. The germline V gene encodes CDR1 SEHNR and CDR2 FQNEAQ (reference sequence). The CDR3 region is CASSTTAGTSGTGELFF. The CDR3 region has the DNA TGTGCCAGCAGCACAACGGCCGGGACTAGCGGAACCGGGGAGCTGTTTTTT.

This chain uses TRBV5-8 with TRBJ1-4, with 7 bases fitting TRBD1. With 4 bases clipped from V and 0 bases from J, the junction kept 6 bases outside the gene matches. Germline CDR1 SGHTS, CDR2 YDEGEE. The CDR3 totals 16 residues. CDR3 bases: TGTGCCAGCAGCCCCGGAAGGGGGCCAACTAATGAAAAACTGTTTTTT. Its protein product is CASSPGRGPTNEKLFF. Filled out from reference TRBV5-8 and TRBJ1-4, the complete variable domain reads EAGVTQSPTHLIKTRGQQATLRCSPISGHTSVYWYQQALGLGLQFLLWYDEGEERNRGNFPPRFSGRQFPNYSSELNVNALELEDSALYLCASSPGRGPTNEKLFFGSGTQLSVL.

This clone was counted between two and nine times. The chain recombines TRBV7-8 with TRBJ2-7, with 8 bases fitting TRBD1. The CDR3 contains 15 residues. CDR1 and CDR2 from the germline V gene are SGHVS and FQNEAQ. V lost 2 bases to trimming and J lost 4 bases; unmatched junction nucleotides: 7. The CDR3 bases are TGTGCCAGCAGCTTATCCGGACAGGGTGCGTACGAGCAGTACTTC. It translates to CASSLSGQGAYEQYF. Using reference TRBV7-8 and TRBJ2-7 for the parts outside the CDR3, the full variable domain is GAGVSQSPRYKVAKRGQDVALRCDPISGHVSLFWYQQALGQGPEFLTYFQNEAQLDKSGLPSDRFFAERPEGSVSTLKIQRTQQEDSAVYLCASSLSGQGAYEQYFGPGTRLTVT.

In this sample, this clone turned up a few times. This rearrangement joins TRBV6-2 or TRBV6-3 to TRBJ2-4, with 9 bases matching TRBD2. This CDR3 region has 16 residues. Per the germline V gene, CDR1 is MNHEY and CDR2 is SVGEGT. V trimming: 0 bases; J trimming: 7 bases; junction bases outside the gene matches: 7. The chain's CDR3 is CASSYSGGGALNIQYF. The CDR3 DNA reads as TGTGCCAGCAGTTACTCGGGCGGGGGGGCCCTGAACATTCAGTACTTC.

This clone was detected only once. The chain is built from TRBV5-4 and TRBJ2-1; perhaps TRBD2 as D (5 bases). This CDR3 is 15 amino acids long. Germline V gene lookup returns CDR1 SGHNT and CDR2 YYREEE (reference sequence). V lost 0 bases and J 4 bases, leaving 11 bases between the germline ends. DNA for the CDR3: TGTGCCAGCAGCTTGGAAGCTAGCAGTTACAATGAGCAGTTCTTC. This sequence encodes CASSLEASSYNEQFF.

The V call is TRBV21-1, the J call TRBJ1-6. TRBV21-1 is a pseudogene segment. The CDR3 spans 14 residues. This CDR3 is CASSRCVGNSPLHF. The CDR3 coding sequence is TGTGCCAGCAGCAGGTGTGTCGGTAATTCACCCCTCCACTTT.

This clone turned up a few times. The chain's CDR3 is CASSSGTGLYGYTF. The CDR3 DNA reads TGTGCCAGCAGCTCCGGGACAGGCCTATATGGCTACACCTTC. The chain is built from TRBV9 and TRBJ1-2, with TRBD1 matching over 8 bases. With 4 bases clipped from V and 5 bases from J, the junction kept 7 bases outside the gene matches. CDR3 length: 14 amino acids. The germline V gene encodes CDR1 SGDLS and CDR2 YYNGEE.

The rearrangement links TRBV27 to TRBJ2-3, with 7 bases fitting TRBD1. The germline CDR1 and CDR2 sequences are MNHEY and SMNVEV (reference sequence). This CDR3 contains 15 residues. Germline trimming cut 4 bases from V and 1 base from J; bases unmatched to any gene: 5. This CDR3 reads CASSSPGQGTDTQYF. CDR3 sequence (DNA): TGTGCCAGCAGTTCCCCTGGACAGGGCACAGATACGCAGTATTTT.

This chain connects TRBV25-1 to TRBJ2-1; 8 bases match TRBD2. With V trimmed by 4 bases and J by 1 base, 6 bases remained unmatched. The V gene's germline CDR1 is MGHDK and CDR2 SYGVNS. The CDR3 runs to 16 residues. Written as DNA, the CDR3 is TGTGCCAGCAGTGGGATAGCGGGGTCGTCCTACAATGAGCAGTTCTTC. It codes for CASSGIAGSSYNEQFF.

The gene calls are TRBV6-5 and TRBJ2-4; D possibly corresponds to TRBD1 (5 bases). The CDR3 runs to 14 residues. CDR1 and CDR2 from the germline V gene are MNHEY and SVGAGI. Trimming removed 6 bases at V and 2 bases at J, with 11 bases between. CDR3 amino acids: CASRHQGTKNIQYF. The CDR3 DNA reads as TGTGCCAGCAGACACCAGGGTACCAAAAACATTCAGTACTTC.

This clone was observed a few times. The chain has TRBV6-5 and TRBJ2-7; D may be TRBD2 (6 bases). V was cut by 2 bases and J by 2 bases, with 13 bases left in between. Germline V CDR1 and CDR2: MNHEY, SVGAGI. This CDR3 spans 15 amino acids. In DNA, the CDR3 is TGTGCCAGCAGTTACGGAGGGAGAGGCACCTACGAGCAGTACTTC. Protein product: CASSYGGRGTYEQYF.

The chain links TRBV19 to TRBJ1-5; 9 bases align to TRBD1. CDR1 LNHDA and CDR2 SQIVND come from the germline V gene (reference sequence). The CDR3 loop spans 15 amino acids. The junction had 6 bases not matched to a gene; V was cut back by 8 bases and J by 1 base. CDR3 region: CASQIDRGSNQPQHF. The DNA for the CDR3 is TGTGCCAGTCAAATCGACAGGGGGAGCAATCAGCCCCAGCATTTT.

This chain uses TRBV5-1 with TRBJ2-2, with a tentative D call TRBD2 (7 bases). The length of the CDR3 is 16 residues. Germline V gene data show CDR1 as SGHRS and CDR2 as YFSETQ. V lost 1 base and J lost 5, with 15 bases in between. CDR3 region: CASSLFGGGETGELFF. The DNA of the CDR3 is TGCGCCAGCAGCTTGTTCGGCGGGGGCGAAACCGGGGAGCTGTTTTTT. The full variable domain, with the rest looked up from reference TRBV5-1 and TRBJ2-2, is KAGVTQTPRYLIKTRGQQVTLSCSPISGHRSVSWYQQTPGQGLQFLFEYFSETQRNKGNFPGRFSGRQFSNSRSEMNVSTLELGDSALYLCASSLFGGGETGELFFGEGSRLTVL.

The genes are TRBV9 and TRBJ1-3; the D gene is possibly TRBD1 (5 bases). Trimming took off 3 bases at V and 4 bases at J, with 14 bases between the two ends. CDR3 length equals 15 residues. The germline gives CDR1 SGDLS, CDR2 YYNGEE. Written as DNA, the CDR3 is TGTGCCAGCAGCGCCTCCTCCAGGGTCGGAAACACCATATATTTT. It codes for CASSASSRVGNTIYF.

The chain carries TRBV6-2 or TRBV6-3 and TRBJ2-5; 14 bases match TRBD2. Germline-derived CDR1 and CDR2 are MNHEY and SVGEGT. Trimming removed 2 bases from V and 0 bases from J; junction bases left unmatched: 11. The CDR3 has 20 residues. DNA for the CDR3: TGTGCCAGCAGTTACCTGACCGGGACTAGCGGGGGTTACTACCAAGAGACCCAGTACTTC. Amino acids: CASSYLTGTSGGYYQETQYF.